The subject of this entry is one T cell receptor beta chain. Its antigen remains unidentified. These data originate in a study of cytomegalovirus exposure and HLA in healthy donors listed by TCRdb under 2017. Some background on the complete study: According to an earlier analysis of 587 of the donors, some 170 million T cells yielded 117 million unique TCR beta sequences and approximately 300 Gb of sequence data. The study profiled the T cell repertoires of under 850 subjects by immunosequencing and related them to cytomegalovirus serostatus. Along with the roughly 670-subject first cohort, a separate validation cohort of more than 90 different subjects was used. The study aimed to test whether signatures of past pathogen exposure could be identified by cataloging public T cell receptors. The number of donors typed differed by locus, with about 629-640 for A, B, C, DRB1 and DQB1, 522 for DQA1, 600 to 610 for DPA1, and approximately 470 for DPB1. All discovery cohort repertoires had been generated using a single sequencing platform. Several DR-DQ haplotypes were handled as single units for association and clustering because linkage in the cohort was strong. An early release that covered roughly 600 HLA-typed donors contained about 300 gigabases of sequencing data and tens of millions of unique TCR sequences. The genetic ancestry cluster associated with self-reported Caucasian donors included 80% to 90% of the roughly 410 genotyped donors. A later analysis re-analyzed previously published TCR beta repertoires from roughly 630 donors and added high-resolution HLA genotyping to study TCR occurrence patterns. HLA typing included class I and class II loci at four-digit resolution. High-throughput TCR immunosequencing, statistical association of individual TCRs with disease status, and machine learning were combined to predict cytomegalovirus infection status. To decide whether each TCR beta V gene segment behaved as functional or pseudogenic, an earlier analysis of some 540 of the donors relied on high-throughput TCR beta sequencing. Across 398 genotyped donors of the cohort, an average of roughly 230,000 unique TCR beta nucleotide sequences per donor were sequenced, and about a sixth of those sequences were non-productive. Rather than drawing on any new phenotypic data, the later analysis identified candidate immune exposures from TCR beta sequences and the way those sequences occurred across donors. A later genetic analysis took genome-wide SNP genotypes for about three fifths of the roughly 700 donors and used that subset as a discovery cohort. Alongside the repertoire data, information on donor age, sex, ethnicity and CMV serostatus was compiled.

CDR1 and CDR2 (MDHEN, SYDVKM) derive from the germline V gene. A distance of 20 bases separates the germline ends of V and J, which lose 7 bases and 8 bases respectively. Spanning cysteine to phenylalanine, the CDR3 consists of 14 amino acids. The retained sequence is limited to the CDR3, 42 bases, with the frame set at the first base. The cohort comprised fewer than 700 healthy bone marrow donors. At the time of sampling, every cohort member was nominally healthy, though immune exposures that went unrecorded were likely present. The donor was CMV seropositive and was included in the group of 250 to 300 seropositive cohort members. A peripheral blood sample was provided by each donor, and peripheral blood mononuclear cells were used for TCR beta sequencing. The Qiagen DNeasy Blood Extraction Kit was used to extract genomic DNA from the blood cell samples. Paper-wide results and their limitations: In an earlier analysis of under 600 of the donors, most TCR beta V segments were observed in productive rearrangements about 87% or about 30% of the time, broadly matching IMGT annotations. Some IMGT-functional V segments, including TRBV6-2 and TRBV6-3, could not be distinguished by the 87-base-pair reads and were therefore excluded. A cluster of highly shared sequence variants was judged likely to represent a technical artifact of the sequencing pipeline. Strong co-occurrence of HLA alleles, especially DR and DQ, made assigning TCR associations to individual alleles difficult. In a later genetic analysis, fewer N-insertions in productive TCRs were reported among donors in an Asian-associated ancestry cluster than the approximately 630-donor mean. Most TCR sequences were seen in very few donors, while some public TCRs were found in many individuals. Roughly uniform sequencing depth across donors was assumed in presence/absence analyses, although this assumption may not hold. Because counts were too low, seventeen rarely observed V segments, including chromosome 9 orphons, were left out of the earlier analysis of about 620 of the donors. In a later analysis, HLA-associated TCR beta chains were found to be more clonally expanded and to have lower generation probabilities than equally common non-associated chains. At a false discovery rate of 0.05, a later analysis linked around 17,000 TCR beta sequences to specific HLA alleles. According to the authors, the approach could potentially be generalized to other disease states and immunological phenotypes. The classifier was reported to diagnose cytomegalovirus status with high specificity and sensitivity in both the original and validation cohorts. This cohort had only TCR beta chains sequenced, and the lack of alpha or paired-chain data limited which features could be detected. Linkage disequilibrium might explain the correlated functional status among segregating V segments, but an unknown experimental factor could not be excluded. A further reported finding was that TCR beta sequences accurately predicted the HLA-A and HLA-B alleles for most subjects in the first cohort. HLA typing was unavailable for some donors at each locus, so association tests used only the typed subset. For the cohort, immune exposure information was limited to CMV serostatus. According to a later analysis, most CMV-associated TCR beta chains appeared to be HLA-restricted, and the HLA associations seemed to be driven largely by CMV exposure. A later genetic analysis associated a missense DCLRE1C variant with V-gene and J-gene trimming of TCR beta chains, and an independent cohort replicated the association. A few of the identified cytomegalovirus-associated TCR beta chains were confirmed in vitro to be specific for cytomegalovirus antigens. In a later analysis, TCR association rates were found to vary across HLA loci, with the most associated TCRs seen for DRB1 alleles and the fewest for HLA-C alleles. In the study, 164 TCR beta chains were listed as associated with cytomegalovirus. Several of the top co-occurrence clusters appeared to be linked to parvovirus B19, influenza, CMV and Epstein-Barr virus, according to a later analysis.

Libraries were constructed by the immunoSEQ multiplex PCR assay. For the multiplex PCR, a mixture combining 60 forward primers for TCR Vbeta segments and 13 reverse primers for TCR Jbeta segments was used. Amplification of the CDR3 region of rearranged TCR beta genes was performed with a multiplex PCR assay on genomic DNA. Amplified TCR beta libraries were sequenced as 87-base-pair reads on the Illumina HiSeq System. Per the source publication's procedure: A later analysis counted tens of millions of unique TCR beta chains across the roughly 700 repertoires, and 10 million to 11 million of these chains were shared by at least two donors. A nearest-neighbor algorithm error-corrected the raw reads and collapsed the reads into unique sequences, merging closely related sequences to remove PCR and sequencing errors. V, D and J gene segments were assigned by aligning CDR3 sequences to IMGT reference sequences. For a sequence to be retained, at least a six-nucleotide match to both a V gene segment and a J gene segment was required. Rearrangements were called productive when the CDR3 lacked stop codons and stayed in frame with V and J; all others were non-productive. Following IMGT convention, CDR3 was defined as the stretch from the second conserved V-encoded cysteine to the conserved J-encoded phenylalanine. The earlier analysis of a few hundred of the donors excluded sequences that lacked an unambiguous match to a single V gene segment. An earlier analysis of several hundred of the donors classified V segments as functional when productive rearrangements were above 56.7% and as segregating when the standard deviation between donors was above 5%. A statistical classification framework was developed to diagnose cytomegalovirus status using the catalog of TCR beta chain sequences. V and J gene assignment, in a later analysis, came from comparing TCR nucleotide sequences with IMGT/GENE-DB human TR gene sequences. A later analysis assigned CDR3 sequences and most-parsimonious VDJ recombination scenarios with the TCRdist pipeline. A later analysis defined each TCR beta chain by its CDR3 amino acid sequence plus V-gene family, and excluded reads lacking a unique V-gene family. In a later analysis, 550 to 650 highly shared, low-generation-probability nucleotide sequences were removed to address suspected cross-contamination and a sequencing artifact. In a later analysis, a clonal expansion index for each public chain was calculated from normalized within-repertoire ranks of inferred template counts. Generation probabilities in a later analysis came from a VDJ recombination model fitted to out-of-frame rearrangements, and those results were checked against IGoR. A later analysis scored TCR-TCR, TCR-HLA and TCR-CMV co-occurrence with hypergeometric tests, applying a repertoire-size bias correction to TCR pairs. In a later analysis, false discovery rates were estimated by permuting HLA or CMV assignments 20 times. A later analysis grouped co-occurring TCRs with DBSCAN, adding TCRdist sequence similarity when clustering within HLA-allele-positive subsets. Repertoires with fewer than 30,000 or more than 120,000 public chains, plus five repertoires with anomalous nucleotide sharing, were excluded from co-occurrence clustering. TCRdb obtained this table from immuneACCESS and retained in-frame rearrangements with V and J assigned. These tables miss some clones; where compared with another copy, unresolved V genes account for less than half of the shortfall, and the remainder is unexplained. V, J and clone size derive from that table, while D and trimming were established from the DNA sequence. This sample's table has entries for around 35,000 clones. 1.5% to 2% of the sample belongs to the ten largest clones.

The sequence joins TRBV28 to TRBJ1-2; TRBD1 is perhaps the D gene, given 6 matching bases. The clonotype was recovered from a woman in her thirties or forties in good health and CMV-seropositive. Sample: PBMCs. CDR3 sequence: CASTDRGGAWGYTF. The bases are TGTGCCAGCACCGACCGGGGGGGGGCCTGGGGCTACACCTTC.